The clone carrying this TCR beta chain is medium-sized within its sample. Antigen unknown. Because this beta chain is a stray read in a library intended to capture alpha chains, its abundance should not be given much weight. TCRdb recomputed calls from the 5' RACE reads with MiXCR, one row per CDR3 protein. This repertoire shows fewer than 7,000 distinct CDR3 sequences, approximately 14% found once; its top ten account for over 7.5%. The data were obtained in a study of spatial heterogeneity in lung cancer. Study-wide points: In tumors, expanded intratumoral alpha and beta TCR counts tracked mutation counts.

This CDR3 comprises 14 residues. V dropped 3 bases and J dropped 4; count of bases not matched to a gene: 4. The germline CDR1 and CDR2 sequences are DFQATT and SNEGSKA (reference sequence). Time point specified: sample taken at primary tumor resection. Unsorted tumor, nontumor lung tissue or cryopreserved PBMC supplied the whole RNA. The TCR originated in a male donor with early-stage non-small cell lung cancer. The gene calls are TRBV20-1 and TRBJ2-1; 9 bases line up with TRBD1. The specimen was lung tumor tissue, collected at surgery. The CDR3 region has the DNA TGCAGTGCTAGGAAACAGGGGGCGTACAATGAGCAGTTCTTC. Translation: CSARKQGAYNEQFF.